This TCR beta chain stems from a study of T cell repertoires in cytomegalovirus infection. Germline trimming cut 6 bases from V and 7 bases from J; bases unmatched to any gene: 14. There are 15 residues in the CDR3. The germline CDR1 and CDR2 sequences are SGHTA and FQGNSA. TCRdb independently ran MiXCR on the reads; one entry per CDR3 protein. The sample carries about 27,000 distinct CDR3 sequences, about a fifth recorded once. The study's findings and limits: CMV-specific HLA-C-restricted TCR beta clonotypes dominated the ex vivo response. The cumulative frequency of public TCR beta families distinguished individuals who carried CMV together with the relevant HLA.

This clonotype occurred a few times. Its target is unknown. Sequenced here: CD8+ T cells from cultured PBMCs, sampled from culture after CMV antigen stimulation. The gene calls are TRBV7-2 and TRBJ1-1, with TRBD1 matching 7 bases. This sequence was found in a human donor in good health (CMV status not recorded). Some clones in this sample may be carry-over from other donors' samples. The CDR3: CASRSHGTAPNEAFF. The CDR3 DNA sequence: TGTGCCAGCAGATCTCACGGGACAGCCCCTAATGAAGCTTTCTTT.